One and the same sample provided the 20 T cell receptor beta chains below, sequenced in a study of CD8+CD57+ T cells in acquired aplastic anemia. Individuals selected for sequencing had exhibited CD8+CD57+ cell expansion on flow cytometry. Profiles of TCR beta VDJ and CDR3 were generated from a genomic DNA template. TCRdb independently ran MiXCR on the reads; one entry per CDR3 protein. The sample yields about 160,000 distinct CDR3 sequences, about 50% seen once. The sample taken for sequencing was sorted CD4+, CD8+, or CD8+CD57+ T cells (not recorded which) from PBMCs. All receptors derive from a human donor with aplastic anemia.

The chain employs TRBV18 and TRBJ1-1, with D perhaps TRBD1 (5 bases). In germline, CDR1 is KGHSH, CDR2 LQKENI. The CDR3 spans 10 residues. Trimming pared 8 bases from V and 8 bases from J, leaving 9 bases between. CDR3 DNA: TGTGCCAGCGCCCGGACAGAAGCTTTCTTT. Residues: CASARTEAFF.

Regarding this clonotype: This may be a read error: a much more frequent sequence differs by one nucleotide. The V gene is TRBV6-1, the J gene TRBJ1-1, with unresolved D. Trimming left V 1 base short and J 11 bases short, with 11 bases between. This CDR3 is 12 amino acids long. Germline CDR1 and CDR2: MNHNS and SASEGT. CDR3 protein: CASSEGMPRAFF. CDR3 nucleotides: TGTGCCAGCAGTGAAGGTATGCCGCGGGCTTTCTTT.

With regard to this clonotype: One end of the junction is discordant with germline, which a read error may explain. The chain uses TRBV27 and TRBJ1-2, with 8 nucleotides matching TRBD1. Looked up from germline, CDR1 is MNHEY and CDR2 is SMNVEV (reference sequence). The CDR3 sequence is 17 residues long. In DNA, the CDR3 is TGTGCCAGCAGTCCGTGGACAGGGCCCACCCCTAACTATGGCTGCACCTTC. Its protein is CASSPWTGPTPNYGCTF.

The J gene is TRBJ2-6, the V gene TRBV11-2; D call uncertain. Germline assignment: CDR1 SGHAT and CDR2 FQNNGV. The CDR3 runs to 17 residues. The ends were cut back, 5 bases at V and 1 base at J, with 15 bases in the middle. CDR3 nucleotides: TGTGCCAGCAGCGTTGGCCCTGCAGATTCTGGGGCCAACGTCCTGACTTTC. It is translated as CASSVGPADSGANVLTF.

This clonotype was counted between two and nine times. The chain is built from TRBV19 and TRBJ2-2; maybe TRBD2 (6 bases). In germline, CDR1 is LNHDA, CDR2 SQIVND (reference sequence). This CDR3 is built from 14 residues. V lost 3 bases and J lost 4, with 9 bases in between. This CDR3 is CASSIQGLTGELFF. In DNA form, the CDR3 reads TGTGCCAGTAGTATCCAGGGACTCACCGGGGAGCTGTTTTTT. The variable domain in full, completed from reference TRBV19 and TRBJ2-2, reads DGGITQSPKYLFRKEGQNVTLSCEQNLNHDAMYWYRQDPGQGLRLIYYSQIVNDFQKGDIAEGYSVSREKKESFPLTVTSAQKNPTAFYLCASSIQGLTGELFFGEGSRLTVL.

This clonotype showed up many times. The chain carries TRBV2 and TRBJ2-5, with 7 bases aligning to TRBD2. From germline, CDR1 is SNHLY and CDR2 FYNNEI. Trimming at V came to 7 bases and at J to 4 bases, leaving 12 bases not matched to a gene. This CDR3 contains 15 residues. This CDR3 reads CASITGQPGGETQYF. The CDR3 coding sequence is TGTGCCAGCATCACCGGGCAACCGGGGGGAGAGACCCAGTACTTC.

This clonotype has more than one count but fewer than ten. The chain carries TRBV27 and TRBJ1-5; perhaps TRBD1 as D (5 bases). The CDR3 length is 13 residues. Trimming took 3 bases from V and 5 from J, leaving 8 bases between them. Germline V CDR1 and CDR2: MNHEY, SMNVEV (reference sequence). CDR3 nucleotide sequence: TGTGCCAGCAGTTTGCAGGGCGATCAGCCCCAGCATTTT. Residues: CASSLQGDQPQHF.

A note on this clonotype: This clone may be a read error of a much larger clone one base away. The chain couples TRBV9 to TRBJ1-1; D is perhaps TRBD1 (5 bases). CDR1 and CDR2 (germline): SGDLS, YYNGEE. The CDR3 has 12 amino acids. In nucleotides, the CDR3 is TGTGTCAGCAGTTACGGGGGGACTGAAGCTTTCTTT. It is translated as CVSSYGGTEAFF.

The J gene is TRBJ1-1, the V gene TRBV15; 9 bases line up with TRBD1. V shed 5 bases, J shed 7 bases, and the junction held 5 bases outside the gene matches. CDR1 is LNHNV, CDR2 YYDKDF, per germline (reference sequence). This CDR3 spans 13 amino acids. CDR3 sequence reads: CATSSHRGLEAFF. The CDR3 DNA is TGTGCCACCAGCTCTCACAGGGGGCTTGAAGCTTTCTTT.

This chain joins TRBV10-3 and TRBJ2-2; no reliable D call. Trimming pared 4 bases from V and 5 bases from J, leaving 8 bases between. CDR3 length: 13 residues. CDR1 ENHRY and CDR2 SYGVKD come from the germline V gene. The CDR3 DNA reads as TGTGCCATCAGTGTCGTAGGAACCGGGGAGCTGTTTTTT. This sequence encodes CAISVVGTGELFF.

The chain employs TRBV15 and TRBJ2-2; D is uncertain. CDR1 and CDR2 from the germline V gene are LNHNV and YYDKDF (reference sequence). The germline V and J ends were trimmed by 1 base and 5 bases, with 5 bases remaining between them. The CDR3 has 13 amino acids. The CDR3 DNA follows: TGTGCCACCAGCAGAGGTCGGACCGGGGAGCTGTTTTTT. This encodes CATSRGRTGELFF. Drawing the rest from reference TRBV15 and TRBJ2-2, the complete variable domain is DAMVIQNPRYQVTQFGKPVTLSCSQTLNHNVMYWYQQKSSQAPKLLFHYYDKDFNNEADTPDNFQSRRPNTSFCFLDIRSPGLGDTAMYLCATSRGRTGELFFGEGSRLTVL.

This chain's CDR3 is CASSRLAGQETQYF. DNA of the CDR3: TGTGCCAGCAGTCGACTAGCGGGGCAAGAGACCCAGTACTTC. This chain links TRBV7-3 with TRBJ2-5; 11 bases are a match to TRBD2. Germline lookup yields CDR1 SGHTA and CDR2 FQGTGA. The CDR3 sequence is 14 residues long. The ends lost 6 bases at V and 2 bases at J; junction bases unmatched: 2.

As to this clonotype: At one end, the junction sequence differs from germline, possibly due to a read error. The CDR3 spells CANGNSYEQYF. CDR3 sequence (DNA): TGTGCGAACGGCAACTCCTACGAGCAGTACTTC. The V and J genes are TRBV29-1 and TRBJ2-7; D remains unclear. The CDR3 covers 11 residues. CDR1 SQVTM and CDR2 ANQGSEA come from the germline V gene.

Ten or more counts support this clonotype. The chain combines TRBV30 with TRBJ2-7; D uncertain. Trimming shortened V by 4 bases and J by 3 bases, and 10 bases separated the two germline ends. Germline V gene lookup returns CDR1 GTSNPN and CDR2 SVGIG (reference sequence). The CDR3 is 12 amino acids. In DNA form, the CDR3 reads TGTGCCTGGACGGCCAGCAACTACGAGCAGTACTTC. It translates to CAWTASNYEQYF.

V usage is TRBV7-2 and J usage is TRBJ2-7; 7 bases are shared with TRBD1. The CDR3 is 15 residues long. Germline CDR1 and CDR2: SGHTA and FQGNSA. J gave up 3 bases and V 4 bases, and 9 bases lay outside the gene matches. In DNA form, the CDR3 reads TGTGCCAGCAGCTATCGGACAGGTGGTAACTACGAGCAGTACTTC. Amino acid sequence: CASSYRTGGNYEQYF.

The table lists this clonotype with a few counts. This chain links TRBV6-5 with TRBJ2-7; 8 nucleotides align to TRBD1. With 6 bases clipped from V and 7 bases from J, the junction kept 11 bases outside the gene matches. The germline CDR1 and CDR2 sequences are MNHEY and SVGAGI. This CDR3 region has 14 residues. The CDR3 sequence is CASSPRGQSREQYF. CDR3 nucleotide sequence: TGTGCCAGCAGCCCCAGGGGGCAGAGTAGGGAGCAGTACTTC.

CDR3 loop: CSARQPSSYEQYF. CDR3 nucleotides: TGCAGTGCTAGACAGCCGAGCTCCTACGAGCAGTACTTC. The J gene is TRBJ2-7, the V gene TRBV20-1; D gene unclear. Looked up from germline, CDR1 is DFQATT and CDR2 is SNEGSKA (reference sequence). The CDR3 is 13 amino acids. V was clipped by 2 bases and J by 0 bases, with 8 bases between them.

This chain uses TRBV15 with TRBJ2-7, with a tentative D call TRBD1 (7 bases). The CDR3 covers 14 residues. The germline V gene encodes CDR1 LNHNV and CDR2 YYDKDF (reference sequence). The V and J ends lost 2 bases and 4 bases respectively, with 12 bases between them. The CDR3 loop reads CATSRPQGGYEQYF. The CDR3 region has the DNA TGTGCCACCAGCAGACCCCAGGGGGGATACGAGCAGTACTTC.

This clonotype was recorded once. The chain uses TRBV7-9 and TRBJ1-1; 8 bases line up with TRBD1. The CDR3 runs to 14 residues. The ends lost 5 bases at V and 1 base at J; junction bases unmatched: 3. From germline, CDR1 is SEHNR and CDR2 FQNEAQ (reference sequence). The CDR3 DNA reads as TGTGCCAGCAGCCAACAGGGGGGGAACACTGAAGCTTTCTTT. It translates to CASSQQGGNTEAFF.

Remarks on this clonotype: One junction end disagrees with the germline gene, perhaps due to a read error. The chain combines TRBV30 with TRBJ1-4; unclear D gene. Germline CDR1 GTSNPN, CDR2 SVGIG (reference sequence). The length of the CDR3 is 12 residues. CDR3 loop: CAWSGTNERLFF. In DNA, the CDR3 is TGTGCCTGGAGTGGAACTAATGAAAGACTGTTTTTT.